These T cell receptor beta chains were read from a single sample in a study of blood T cell repertoires in COVID-19. Assay: immunoSEQ multiplex PCR; the TCRdb copy retains only in-frame clones and omits some. The data show 250,000 to 300,000 clones, 89% seen once. Specimen: peripheral blood. The receptors here all came from a woman in her sixties or seventies with acute or convalescent COVID-19. The CDR3 runs from the conserved cysteine through the conserved F or W. Fields, in order: J gene, V gene, clone size, D gene, CDR3 protein, CDR3 DNA. The D gene is left open where the match is weak. For some rows the clone size is stated as once, few or many, or as a class when expanded; others skip it.

j_call: TRBJ1-2; v_call: TRBV28; clone_size: NA; d_call: TRBD1; cdr3_aa: CASRGGQNYGYTF; cdr3_nt: TGTGCCAGCAGGGGGGGACAGAACTATGGCTACACCTTC
j_call: TRBJ1-1; v_call: TRBV24-1; clone_size: NA; d_call: NA; cdr3_aa: CATSDTDTEAFF; cdr3_nt: TGTGCCACCAGTGATACGGACACTGAAGCTTTCTTT
j_call: TRBJ2-5; v_call: TRBV19; clone_size: NA; d_call: TRBD2; cdr3_aa: CASSMRGGSWAEETQYF; cdr3_nt: TGTGCCAGTAGTATGAGAGGCGGGAGTTGGGCCGAGGAGACCCAGTACTTC
j_call: TRBJ2-5; v_call: TRBV3-1/TRBV3-2; clone_size: NA; d_call: TRBD2; cdr3_aa: CASSPPAAGGYQETQYF; cdr3_nt: TGTGCCAGCAGCCCCCCGGCCGCGGGGGGGTACCAAGAGACCCAGTACTTC
j_call: TRBJ1-2; v_call: TRBV2; clone_size: NA; d_call: NA; cdr3_aa: CASSEPGNDYGYTF; cdr3_nt: TGTGCCAGCAGTGAGCCAGGTAACGACTATGGCTACACCTTC
j_call: TRBJ2-7; v_call: TRBV6-2/TRBV6-3; clone_size: medium-sized; d_call: TRBD1; cdr3_aa: CASSRQGSSSEQYF; cdr3_nt: TGTGCCAGCAGCCGACAGGGGAGCAGTTCCGAGCAGTACTTC
j_call: TRBJ1-2; v_call: TRBV15; clone_size: NA; d_call: NA; cdr3_aa: CATSRGTSLGYGYTF; cdr3_nt: TGTGCCACCAGCAGAGGGACAAGTCTCGGCTATGGCTACACCTTC
j_call: TRBJ1-2; v_call: TRBV29-1; clone_size: once; d_call: NA; cdr3_aa: CSVEISNYGYTF; cdr3_nt: TGCAGCGTTGAAATATCTAACTATGGCTACACCTTC
j_call: TRBJ2-2; v_call: TRBV15; clone_size: NA; d_call: NA; cdr3_aa: CATSRDVGGNTGELFF; cdr3_nt: TGTGCCACCAGCAGAGACGTAGGGGGGAACACCGGGGAGCTGTTTTTT
j_call: TRBJ2-7; v_call: TRBV7-2; clone_size: once; d_call: TRBD1; cdr3_aa: CASSSRLGQGAYEQYF; cdr3_nt: TGTGCCAGCAGCTCTAGACTCGGACAGGGGGCGTACGAGCAGTACTTC
j_call: TRBJ2-3; v_call: TRBV19; clone_size: NA; d_call: NA; cdr3_aa: CASSIDSGGSGRQDTQYF; cdr3_nt: TGTGCCAGTAGTATAGATTCAGGGGGTAGCGGCCGACAAGATACGCAGTATTTT
j_call: TRBJ2-3; v_call: TRBV2; clone_size: NA; d_call: TRBD2; cdr3_aa: CASSARLAGSTDTQYF; cdr3_nt: TGTGCCAGCAGTGCTAGACTAGCGGGGAGCACAGATACGCAGTATTTT
j_call: TRBJ1-2; v_call: TRBV7-3; clone_size: NA; d_call: NA; cdr3_aa: CASSSAGTGYGYTF; cdr3_nt: TGTGCCAGCAGCTCAGCGGGAACTGGCTATGGCTACACCTTC
j_call: TRBJ1-6; v_call: TRBV6-5; clone_size: NA; d_call: NA; cdr3_aa: CASSNDRRSPLHF; cdr3_nt: TGTGCCAGCAGTAACGACAGACGGTCACCCCTCCACTTT
j_call: TRBJ2-1; v_call: TRBV7-9; clone_size: NA; d_call: TRBD1; cdr3_aa: CASRTGGKANYNEQFF; cdr3_nt: TGTGCCAGCAGAACAGGGGGCAAAGCGAACTACAATGAGCAGTTCTTC
j_call: TRBJ1-3; v_call: TRBV7-3; clone_size: NA; d_call: NA; cdr3_aa: CASSSGTGNTIYF; cdr3_nt: TGTGCCAGCAGCTCCGGGACTGGAAACACCATATATTTT
j_call: TRBJ2-2; v_call: TRBV27; clone_size: NA; d_call: NA; cdr3_aa: CASSLVVTGELFF; cdr3_nt: TGTGCCAGCAGTTTAGTAGTCACCGGGGAGCTGTTTTTT
j_call: TRBJ1-3; v_call: TRBV7-3; clone_size: NA; d_call: NA; cdr3_aa: CASSLAGSGNTIYF; cdr3_nt: TGTGCCAGCAGCTTGGCAGGGTCCGGAAACACCATATATTTT
j_call: TRBJ1-5; v_call: TRBV4-3; clone_size: NA; d_call: TRBD1; cdr3_aa: CASSQDAGGFKPQHF; cdr3_nt: TGCGCCAGCAGCCAAGACGCAGGGGGGTTTAAGCCCCAGCATTTT
j_call: TRBJ1-3; v_call: TRBV14; clone_size: NA; d_call: NA; cdr3_aa: CASSRRQVSSGNTIYF; cdr3_nt: TGTGCCAGCAGCCGCCGACAGGTATCCTCTGGAAACACCATATATTTT
j_call: TRBJ2-5; v_call: TRBV7-8; clone_size: NA; d_call: TRBD2; cdr3_aa: CASSLERRGYQETQYF; cdr3_nt: TGTGCCAGCAGCTTAGAGAGGCGGGGGTACCAAGAGACCCAGTACTTC
j_call: TRBJ1-2; v_call: TRBV4-3; clone_size: NA; d_call: NA; cdr3_aa: CASSQDGLPGYGYTF; cdr3_nt: TGCGCCAGCAGCCAAGATGGGCTGCCCGGCTATGGCTACACCTTC
j_call: TRBJ2-1; v_call: TRBV7-2; clone_size: NA; d_call: NA; cdr3_aa: CASSPGTTGGQFF; cdr3_nt: TGTGCCAGCAGCCCCGGGACAACGGGTGGGCAGTTCTTC
j_call: TRBJ1-3; v_call: TRBV6-5; clone_size: NA; d_call: NA; cdr3_aa: CASRKPGSGNTIYF; cdr3_nt: TGTGCCAGCCGAAAACCAGGAAGTGGGAACACCATATATTTT
j_call: TRBJ1-3; v_call: TRBV11-1; clone_size: NA; d_call: NA; cdr3_aa: CASSLAGSTGNTIYF; cdr3_nt: TGTGCCAGCAGCTTAGCCGGGAGCACAGGAAACACCATATATTTT
j_call: TRBJ2-7; v_call: TRBV7-9; clone_size: NA; d_call: NA; cdr3_aa: CASSSTVYEQYF; cdr3_nt: TGTGCCAGCAGTTCCACAGTATACGAGCAGTACTTC
j_call: TRBJ1-5; v_call: TRBV15; clone_size: NA; d_call: NA; cdr3_aa: CATRVGVTDQPQHF; cdr3_nt: TGTGCCACCAGAGTCGGGGTTACCGATCAGCCCCAGCATTTT
j_call: TRBJ2-7; v_call: TRBV7-2; clone_size: NA; d_call: TRBD2; cdr3_aa: CASSSGGGYEQYF; cdr3_nt: TGTGCCAGCAGTTCCGGGGGGGGCTACGAGCAGTACTTC
j_call: TRBJ2-3; v_call: TRBV5-1; clone_size: NA; d_call: TRBD2; cdr3_aa: CASSLLSGGVSTDTQYF; cdr3_nt: TGCGCCAGCAGCTTGTTAAGCGGGGGGGTTAGCACAGATACGCAGTATTTT
j_call: TRBJ2-2; v_call: TRBV7-6; clone_size: NA; d_call: NA; cdr3_aa: CASVRSELPNTGELFF; cdr3_nt: TGTGCCAGCGTCCGATCAGAACTACCGAACACCGGGGAGCTGTTTTTT